These 16 T cell receptor beta chains share one sample of origin, sequenced in a study of blood T cell repertoires in COVID-19. Here immunoSEQ multiplex PCR was the method, and the copy in TCRdb shows in-frame clones only, minus some. The repertoire includes approximately 160,000 clones, roughly 85% of them detected once, and approximately 4% sits in the top ten. What was sequenced was PBMCs or T cells enriched from blood (not recorded which). The receptors stem from a woman aged 45-60 years who had recovered from COVID-19.

The chain combines TRBV10-1 with TRBJ2-3; 13 positions agree with TRBD2. This CDR3 contains 18 residues. Losses at the gene ends were 6 bases for V and 2 bases for J; bases not matched to a gene: 11. Germline V gene lookup returns CDR1 WNHNN and CDR2 SYGVQD (reference sequence). CDR3 sequence (DNA): TGCGCCAGCAGACAGGGACTAGCGGGGAGGTGGGACACAGATACGCAGTATTTT. Its translation: CASRQGLAGRWDTDTQYF.

In this sample, this clone turned up a few times. The chain couples TRBV7-3 to TRBJ1-2; D gene uncertain. The germline V and J ends were trimmed by 5 bases and 3 bases, with 16 bases remaining between them. The CDR3 covers 15 residues. Germline V gene data show CDR1 as SGHTA and CDR2 as FQGTGA. The DNA for the CDR3 is TGTGCCAGCAGCCACTACCCGACGGAATACTATGGCTACACCTTC. It specifies CASSHYPTEYYGYTF.

This chain connects TRBV7-2 to TRBJ2-1; D perhaps matches TRBD2 (5 bases). There are 14 residues in the CDR3. The V gene's germline CDR1 is SGHTA and CDR2 FQGNSA. V gave up 5 bases and J gave up 2 bases, with 10 bases separating them. The CDR3 DNA follows: TGTGCCAGCAGCCGTGGGAGCCCCTACAATGAGCAGTTCTTC. Translated, it gives CASSRGSPYNEQFF.

This clone was detected only once. The chain has TRBV9 and TRBJ2-2, with 7 nucleotides matching TRBD2. The CDR3 is made up of 17 amino acids. CDR1 is SGDLS, CDR2 YYNGEE, per germline. With 4 bases clipped from V and 1 base from J, the junction kept 10 bases outside the gene matches. The CDR3 DNA follows: TGTGCCAGCAGCCATAGACCGGGGGGAGGGAACACCGGGGAGCTGTTTTTT. This encodes CASSHRPGGGNTGELFF.

This sequence joins TRBV13 and TRBJ1-6; unclear D gene. Germline CDR1 and CDR2: PRHDT and FYEKMQ (reference sequence). The CDR3 is 13 residues long. Trimming shortened V by 5 bases and J by 9 bases, and 11 bases separated the two germline ends. This chain's CDR3 is CASSPQRGSPLHF. CDR3 nucleotides: TGTGCCAGCAGCCCGCAACGGGGTTCACCCCTCCACTTT.

The CDR3 sequence is CASSRGLLANTGELFF. The CDR3 DNA is TGTGCCAGTAGTAGAGGACTCCTGGCGAACACCGGGGAGCTGTTTTTT. The genes are TRBV19 and TRBJ2-2; TRBD2 might be the D (5 bases). Trimming removed 4 bases at V and 0 bases at J, with 12 bases between. The CDR3 covers 16 residues. The germline CDR1 and CDR2 sequences are LNHDA and SQIVND (reference sequence). The full variable domain, its missing parts supplied by reference TRBV19 and TRBJ2-2, is DGGITQSPKYLFRKEGQNVTLSCEQNLNHDAMYWYRQDPGQGLRLIYYSQIVNDFQKGDIAEGYSVSREKKESFPLTVTSAQKNPTAFYLCASSRGLLANTGELFFGEGSRLTVL.

The gene calls are TRBV6-2 or TRBV6-3 and TRBJ2-7; possibly TRBD2 for D (5 bases). V was trimmed by 4 bases and J by 11 bases, leaving 15 bases between them. Looked up from germline, CDR1 is MNHEY and CDR2 is SVGEGT. This CDR3 spans 12 amino acids. This CDR3 reads CASSSAGIWEYV. DNA for the CDR3: TGTGCCAGCAGTTCAGCCGGGATCTGGGAGTACGTC.

The gene calls are TRBV19 and TRBJ2-1, with 7 nucleotides matching TRBD1. The CDR3 is 13 amino acids. V lost 3 bases and J lost 9; bases outside the gene matches: 5. From germline, CDR1 is LNHDA and CDR2 SQIVND (reference sequence). CDR3 sequence (DNA): TGTGCCAGTAGTATTCTGGGGGACAGTGAGCAGTTCTTC. Its translation is CASSILGDSEQFF.

The rearrangement joins TRBV28 to TRBJ1-1; D possibly corresponds to TRBD1 (6 bases). This CDR3 is 14 amino acids long. Germline CDR1 and CDR2: MDHEN and SYDVKM. The V end lost 10 bases, the J end lost 0 bases, and 15 bases lay between the germline ends. The chain's CDR3 is CATEGGTVNTEAFF. The CDR3, as DNA: TGTGCCACCGAGGGGGGGACCGTGAACACTGAAGCTTTCTTT. Full variable domain (remainder filled in from reference TRBV28 and TRBJ1-1): DVKVTQSSRYLVKRTGEKVFLECVQDMDHENMFWYRQDPGLGLRLIYFSYDVKMKEKGDIPEGYSVSREKKERFSLILESASTNQTSMYLCATEGGTVNTEAFFGQGTRLTVV.

The rearrangement uses TRBV30 and TRBJ2-2, with D hard to call. The CDR3 runs to 12 residues. Germline lookup yields CDR1 GTSNPN and CDR2 SVGIG (reference sequence). Trimming shortened V by 0 bases and J by 6 bases, and 5 bases separated the two germline ends. The CDR3 loop is CAWSVLSGELFF. The DNA for the CDR3 is TGTGCCTGGAGTGTACTGTCCGGGGAGCTGTTTTTT. Complete variable domain (other parts from reference TRBV30 and TRBJ2-2): SQTIHQWPATLVQPVGSPLSLECTVEGTSNPNLYWYRQAAGRGLQLLFYSVGIGQISSEVPQNLSASRPQDRQFILSSKKLLLSDSGFYLCAWSVLSGELFFGEGSRLTVL.

The V gene is TRBV10-3, the J gene TRBJ1-1, with 7 bases fitting TRBD1. V dropped 6 bases and J dropped 2; count of bases not matched to a gene: 3. Germline V gives CDR1 ENHRY, CDR2 SYGVKD. This CDR3 has 13 residues. The CDR3 DNA follows: TGTGCCATCAGGGGACAGAGAAACACTGAAGCTTTCTTT. Its translation: CAIRGQRNTEAFF.

This clone was seen just once. The chain employs TRBV5-1 and TRBJ1-6, with 8 bases matching TRBD1. The CDR3 totals 15 residues. With 4 bases clipped from V and 9 bases from J, the junction kept 9 bases outside the gene matches. Germline V gene data show CDR1 as SGHRS and CDR2 as YFSETQ. The CDR3 DNA sequence: TGCGCCAGCAGCCCCACCCAGGGGGCAAGTTCACCCCTCCACTTT. It codes for CASSPTQGASSPLHF.

Comment on this clone: One junction end does not reproduce the germline sequence, and a read error may be involved. The J gene is TRBJ2-5, the V gene TRBV27; 7 positions agree with TRBD2. Germline loops: CDR1 MNHEY, CDR2 SMNVEV (reference sequence). This CDR3 has 13 residues. DNA of the CDR3: TGTGCCAGCAGTTCCCAGGGAGGGGTCGAAAGGGACTTC. Translating it yields CASSSQGGVERDF.

This clone is a singleton in its sample. The gene calls are TRBV11-2 and TRBJ2-5; tentatively, D is TRBD2 (6 bases). Germline loops: CDR1 SGHAT, CDR2 FQNNGV. The CDR3 is made up of 13 amino acids. Trimming left V 7 bases short and J 5 bases short, with 14 bases between. The DNA of the CDR3 is TGTGCCAGCACCCTAGGAGGAGGGGAGACCCAGTACTTC. Translated, it gives CASTLGGGETQYF.

The V and J genes are TRBV5-1 and TRBJ1-3; weak D call: TRBD1 (5 bases). The CDR3 sequence is 17 residues long. CDR1 and CDR2 (germline): SGHRS, YFSETQ. V was clipped by 4 bases and J by 3 bases, with 20 bases between them. The CDR3 loop is CASSRTLDSDLGNTIYF. The CDR3, as DNA: TGCGCCAGCAGCCGAACCCTAGACAGTGACCTTGGAAACACCATATATTTT.

The genes are TRBV7-9 and TRBJ1-2; D might be TRBD1 (5 bases). Germline V gene sequence: CDR1 SEHNR, CDR2 FQNEAQ (reference sequence). The V end was cut by 5 bases, the J end by 2 bases, with 30 bases between. This CDR3 contains 20 residues. CDR3 protein: CASSSRRGETHQGSNYGYTF. The CDR3 DNA reads as TGTGCCAGCAGCAGTAGGCGAGGAGAGACCCACCAGGGATCGAACTATGGCTACACCTTC.